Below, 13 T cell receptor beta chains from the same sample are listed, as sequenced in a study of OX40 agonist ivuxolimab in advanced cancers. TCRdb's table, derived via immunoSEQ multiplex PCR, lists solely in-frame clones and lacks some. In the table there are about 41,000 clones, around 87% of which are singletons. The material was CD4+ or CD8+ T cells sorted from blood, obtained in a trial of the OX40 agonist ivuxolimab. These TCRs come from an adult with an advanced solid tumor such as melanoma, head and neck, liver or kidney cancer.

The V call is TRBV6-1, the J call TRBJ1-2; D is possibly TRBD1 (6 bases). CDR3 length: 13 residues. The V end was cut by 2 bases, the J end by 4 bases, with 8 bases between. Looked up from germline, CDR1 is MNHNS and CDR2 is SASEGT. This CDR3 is CASSEQGRYGYTF. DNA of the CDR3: TGTGCCAGCAGTGAACAGGGGCGCTATGGCTACACCTTC.

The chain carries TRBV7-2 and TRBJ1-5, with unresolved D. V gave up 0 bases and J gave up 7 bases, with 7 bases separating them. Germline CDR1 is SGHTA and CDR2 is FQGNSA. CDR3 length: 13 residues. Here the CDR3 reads CASSLAAKQPQHF. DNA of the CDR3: TGTGCCAGCAGCTTAGCGGCGAAACAGCCCCAGCATTTT.

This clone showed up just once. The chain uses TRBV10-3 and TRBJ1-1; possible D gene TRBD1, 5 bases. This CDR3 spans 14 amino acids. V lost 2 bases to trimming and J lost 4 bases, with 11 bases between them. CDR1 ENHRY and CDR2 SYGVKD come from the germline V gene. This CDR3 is CAISEPRAGTEAFF. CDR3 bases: TGTGCCATCAGTGAGCCCAGGGCGGGCACTGAAGCTTTCTTT.

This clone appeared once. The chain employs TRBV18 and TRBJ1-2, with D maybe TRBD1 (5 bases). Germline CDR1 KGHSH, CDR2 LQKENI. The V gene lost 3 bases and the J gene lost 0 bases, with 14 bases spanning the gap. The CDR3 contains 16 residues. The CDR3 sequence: CASSPQDIGANYGYTF. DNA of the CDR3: TGTGCCAGCTCACCCCAGGACATTGGAGCTAACTATGGCTACACCTTC.

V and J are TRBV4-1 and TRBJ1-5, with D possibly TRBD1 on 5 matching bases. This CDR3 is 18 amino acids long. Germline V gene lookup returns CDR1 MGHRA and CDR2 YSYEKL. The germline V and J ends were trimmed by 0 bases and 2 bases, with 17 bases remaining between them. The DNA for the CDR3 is TGCGCCAGCAGCCAAGACGAAGACATGGGGGGAGGCAATCAGCCCCAGCATTTT. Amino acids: CASSQDEDMGGGNQPQHF.

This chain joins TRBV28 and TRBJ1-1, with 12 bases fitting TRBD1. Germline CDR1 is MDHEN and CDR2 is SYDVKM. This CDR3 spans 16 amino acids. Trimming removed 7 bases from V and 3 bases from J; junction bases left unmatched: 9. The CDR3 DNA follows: TGTGCCAGCAACCTCCGGGACAGGGGGCCGGACACTGAAGCTTTCTTT. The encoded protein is CASNLRDRGPDTEAFF.

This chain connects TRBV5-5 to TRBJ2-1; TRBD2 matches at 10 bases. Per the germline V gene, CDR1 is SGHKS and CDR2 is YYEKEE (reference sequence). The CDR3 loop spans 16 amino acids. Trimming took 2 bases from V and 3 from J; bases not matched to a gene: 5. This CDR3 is CASSFHSSGSYNEQFF. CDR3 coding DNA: TGTGCCAGCAGCTTCCACTCTAGCGGGAGCTACAATGAGCAGTTCTTC.

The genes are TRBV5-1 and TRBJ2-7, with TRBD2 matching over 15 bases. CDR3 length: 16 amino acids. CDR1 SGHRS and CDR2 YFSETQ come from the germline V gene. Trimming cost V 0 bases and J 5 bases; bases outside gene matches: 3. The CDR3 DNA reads TGCGCCAGCAGCTTGGTAGGGACTAGCGGGAGGAACGAGCAGTACTTC. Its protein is CASSLVGTSGRNEQYF.

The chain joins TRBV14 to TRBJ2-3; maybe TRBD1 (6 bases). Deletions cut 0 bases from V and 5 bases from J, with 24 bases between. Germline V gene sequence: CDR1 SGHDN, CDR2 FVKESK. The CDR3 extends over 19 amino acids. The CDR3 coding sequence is TGTGCCAGCAGCCAAGATCACCACACAGGGTACATAGGGCAAGATACGCAGTATTTT. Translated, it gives CASSQDHHTGYIGQDTQYF.

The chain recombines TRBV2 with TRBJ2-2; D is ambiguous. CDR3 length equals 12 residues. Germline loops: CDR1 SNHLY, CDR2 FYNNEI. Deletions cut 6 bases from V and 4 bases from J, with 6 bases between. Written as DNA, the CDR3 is TGTGCCAGCAGCAGGCCCACCGGGGAGCTGTTTTTT. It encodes CASSRPTGELFF.

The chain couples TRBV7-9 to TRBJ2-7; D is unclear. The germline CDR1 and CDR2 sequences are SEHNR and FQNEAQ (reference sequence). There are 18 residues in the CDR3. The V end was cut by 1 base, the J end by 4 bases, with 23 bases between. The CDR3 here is CASSLGPPRRPPEYEQYF. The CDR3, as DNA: TGTGCCAGCAGCTTAGGTCCCCCAAGGCGGCCGCCGGAGTACGAGCAGTACTTC.

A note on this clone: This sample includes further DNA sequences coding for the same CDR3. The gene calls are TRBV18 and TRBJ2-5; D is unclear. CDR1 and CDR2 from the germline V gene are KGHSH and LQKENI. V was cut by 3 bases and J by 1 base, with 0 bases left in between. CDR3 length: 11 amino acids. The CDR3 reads CASSPQETQYF. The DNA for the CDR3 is TGTGCCAGCTCACCCCAAGAGACCCAGTACTTC.

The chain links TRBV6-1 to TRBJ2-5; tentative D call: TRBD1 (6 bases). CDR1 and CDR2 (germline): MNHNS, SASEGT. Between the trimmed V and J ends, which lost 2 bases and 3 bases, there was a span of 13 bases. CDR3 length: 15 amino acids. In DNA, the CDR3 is TGTGCCAGCAGTGAACCCAGGGGAAGGAAAGAGACCCAGTACTTC. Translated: CASSEPRGRKETQYF.